This T cell receptor (beta chain) was sequenced in a study of response to subunit inactivated influenza vaccine. Study outcomes and limitations: Only a handful of new T cells, the authors suggested, are recruited with each seasonal influenza vaccination.

Germline-derived CDR1 and CDR2 are MGHRA and YSYEKL. The CDR3 is 14 residues long. The trim removed 1 base at V and 5 bases at J, leaving 4 bases unmatched. MiXCR was run by TCRdb on the RT-PCR reads, yielding one entry per CDR3 protein. This table holds approximately 520,000 distinct CDR3 sequences, 15% to 20% found once. This clonotype has ten or more counts. Its target is unknown. The rearrangement links TRBV4-1 to TRBJ1-2; 7 nucleotides agree with TRBD1. The clonotype was recovered from a man between 50 and 75 years old who received an inactivated influenza vaccine. This specimen was CD4+ T cells sorted from PBMCs, taken roughly 24 months after vaccination. CDR3 nucleotide sequence: TGCGCCAGCAGCCAAGGGAACAGGGGTTATGGCTACACCTTC. It is translated as CASSQGNRGYGYTF.